This TCR beta chain was retrieved from a study of blood T cell repertoires in COVID-19 (TCRdb year 2020). The study in broad terms: Samples from collaborators originated in the United States, Italy and Spain and spanned both the acute and convalescent phases of COVID-19. The material from the prospective study consisted of cDNA or gDNA derived from T cells, B-cell-depleted T cells, or PBMCs. Nearly every sample came with metadata listing a de-identified subject ID, COVID-19 status, age in years and sex. Subjects who had been exposed to COVID-19, were actively infected with it, or had recovered from it provided the deeply sampled blood TCRbeta repertoires that made up the dataset. The samples were drawn from two sources: the first 160 participants of the ongoing ImmuneRACE study, and over 1,000 subjects contributed by 6 global collaborators. Where available, HLA class I and class II types were taken from metadata supplied by the sample provider and were not determined by assay-based typing. A freely available public database, intended as a resource for researchers studying the immune response to SARS-CoV-2, is where the repertoires were released. The investigation overall reported the following: The quantity of clinical and demographic metadata differed by source and by participant and was supplied without curation.

CDR1 is given as SGHNT and CDR2 as YYREEE, both from the germline V gene (reference sequence). The junction shows trimming of 6 bases on V and 7 bases on J, plus 17 bases between the germline ends. The CDR3 sequence holds 15 residues, the cysteine and phenylalanine included. This entry keeps only the CDR3 DNA: 45 bases, framed from base 1. TCRbeta CDR3 regions were amplified from genomic DNA using the immunoSEQ Assay, a bias-controlled multiplex PCR. The authors processed their data as follows. The number of nucleated cells in each sample was estimated from the amplification of reference gene primers within the assay. To quantify the absolute abundance of each unique TCRbeta CDR3 rearrangement, sequence reads were collapsed and filtered. For each sample, productive Simpson clonality was calculated as the square root of Simpson's diversity index across productive rearrangements. Here the immuneACCESS table is served through TCRdb, limited to in-frame sequences with V and J called. Missing clones are a known gap in these copies; in checked studies unresolved V genes cover under half, and the rest lacks a known reason. V, J and clone size reflect that table, while D and trimming were determined from the DNA. A total of 60,000 to 70,000 clones appear in this sample, around 80% of them only once. The ten largest clones capture 4.5% to 7% of the sample.

The collaborating institutions used their own protocols to collect whole blood in K2EDTA tubes. For TCRbeta analysis, collaborator samples were shipped as frozen whole blood, as isolated PBMCs, or as DNA extracted from either sample type. Notes on this clone: Its antigen is still unknown. Per-nucleotide qualities are absent, and no much larger clonotype sits a single base away.

The rearranged chain carries TRBV5-4 and TRBJ1-6; TRBD1 could be the D gene, as 5 bases match. The sequence was collected from a woman aged 70 to 79 with acute or convalescent COVID-19. Sequenced input: peripheral blood. The nucleotide sequence is TGTGCCAGCACCGATAAGGGGTACCGCAATTCACCCCTCCACTTT. Translated, this gives CASTDKGYRNSPLHF.